This TCR beta chain was documented in a study of T cells in Graves' hyperthyroidism and ophthalmopathy. Study overall: Peripheral blood collection took place at initial diagnosis, before any treatment.

The CDR3 regions of TCR beta were amplified from RNA transcripts. First-round RT-PCR with HTBI primers amplified the TCR CDR3 region. Each CDR3 protein gets one entry after TCRdb re-called the multiplex PCR reads with MiXCR. There are 100,000 to 130,000 distinct CDR3 sequences in the sample; approximately 15% occur only once, and around two fifths lies in the top ten. Germline-derived CDR1 and CDR2 are MNHGY and SVAAGI. The CDR3 consists of 15 residues. The V and J ends lost 4 bases and 4 bases respectively, with 16 bases between them. Across 18 months, stable Graves' hyperthyroidism was marked by no progression to ophthalmopathy. The study excluded patients with uncontrolled infection, other autoimmune disease, pregnancy or lactation.

Sample: blood. The chain has TRBV6-9 and TRBJ1-2; the D is unclear. The TCR comes from a woman between 45 and 60 years old with Graves' hyperthyroidism. CDR3 sequence (DNA): TGTGCCAGCAGTTCTCCCCGGCAGGCCCCCTATGGCTACACCTTC. This codes for CASSSPRQAPYGYTF.